The rows below give T cell receptor beta chains drawn from one sample of a study of patients and donors after allogeneic stem cell transplantation. One entry per CDR3 protein, called by TCRdb with MiXCR from the RT-PCR reads. The sample holds about 57,000 distinct CDR3 sequences; about an eighth are singletons and the top ten take around 30%. The material sequenced was blood, either unsorted or a sorted T cell fraction (not recorded which). All receptors come from a human donor who was either an allogeneic HSCT recipient or a stem cell or donor lymphocyte infusion donor (not recorded which). It is not recorded whose cells these are; they may come from a transplant donor. Both conserved end residues are part of each CDR3. Fields, in order: CDR3 protein, CDR3 DNA, V gene, D gene, J gene, clone size. D genes are given only for firm matches. Clone size is shown for a subset of rows, as once, few, many or a class of expanded clone.

CDR3 protein: CSAREGGRDGYTF
CDR3 DNA: TGCAGTGCTAGAGAGGGGGGGCGAGATGGCTACACCTTC
V gene: TRBV20-1
D gene: .
J gene: TRBJ1-2
clone size: .

CDR3 protein: CASSELKSDPWFF
CDR3 DNA: TGCGCCAGCAGTGAGTTAAAATCGGACCCGTGGTTCTTC
V gene: TRBV10-2
D gene: .
J gene: TRBJ2-1
clone size: .

CDR3 protein: CASSRLGTGGYEQYF
CDR3 DNA: TGCGCCAGCTCCCGTCTCGGGACAGGGGGGTACGAGCAGTACTTC
V gene: TRBV5-1
D gene: TRBD1
J gene: TRBJ2-7
clone size: few

CDR3 protein: CAWRRTGVSYEQYF
CDR3 DNA: TGTGCCTGGAGGCGGACAGGGGTTTCCTACGAGCAGTACTTC
V gene: TRBV30
D gene: TRBD1
J gene: TRBJ2-7
clone size: .

CDR3 protein: CASSPRQGEGYNEQFF
CDR3 DNA: TGTGCCAGCAGCCCCCGACAGGGAGAAGGCTACAATGAGCAGTTCTTC
V gene: TRBV7-9
D gene: TRBD1
J gene: TRBJ2-1
clone size: .

CDR3 protein: CATSDLTSPYEQYF
CDR3 DNA: TGTGCCACCAGTGATTTGACGTCTCCCTACGAGCAGTACTTC
V gene: TRBV24-1
D gene: .
J gene: TRBJ2-7
clone size: few

CDR3 protein: CASTGNAYNEQFF
CDR3 DNA: TGTGCCAGCACCGGGAACGCCTACAATGAGCAGTTCTTC
V gene: TRBV6-1
D gene: .
J gene: TRBJ2-1
clone size: .

CDR3 protein: CSVEGRRNTEAFF
CDR3 DNA: TGCAGCGTTGAAGGGCGGAGGAACACTGAAGCTTTCTTT
V gene: TRBV29-1
D gene: .
J gene: TRBJ1-1
clone size: many

CDR3 protein: CASSLGGVEDTQYF
CDR3 DNA: TGTGCCAGCAGCTTGGGAGGAGTGGAAGATACGCAGTATTTT
V gene: TRBV5-6
D gene: .
J gene: TRBJ2-3
clone size: .

CDR3 protein: CASSQEANEQFF
CDR3 DNA: TGTGCCAGCAGCCAAGAGGCGAATGAGCAGTTCTTC
V gene: TRBV3-1
D gene: .
J gene: TRBJ2-1
clone size: many

CDR3 protein: CASKESSSGNTIYF
CDR3 DNA: TGCGCCAGCAAGGAGTCATCCTCTGGAAACACCATATATTTT
V gene: TRBV5-1
D gene: .
J gene: TRBJ1-3
clone size: few

CDR3 protein: CASSLDGVWGHTEAFF
CDR3 DNA: TGTGCCAGCAGTTTAGATGGGGTCTGGGGTCACACTGAAGCTTTCTTT
V gene: TRBV27
D gene: .
J gene: TRBJ1-1
clone size: many

CDR3 protein: CASSLAREWSNEQFF
CDR3 DNA: TGCGCCAGCAGCTTGGCGCGGGAGTGGTCCAATGAGCAGTTCTTC
V gene: TRBV5-1
D gene: TRBD2
J gene: TRBJ2-1
clone size: few

CDR3 protein: CSARAPLGTPGFGAYNEQFF
CDR3 DNA: TGCAGTGCTAGAGCTCCGTTAGGGACTCCCGGTTTTGGAGCCTACAATGAGCAGTTCTTC
V gene: TRBV20-1
D gene: .
J gene: TRBJ2-1
clone size: few

CDR3 protein: CASSYARSSYNEQFF
CDR3 DNA: TGTGCCAGCAGTTATGCTAGGAGCTCCTACAATGAGCAGTTCTTC
V gene: TRBV6-5
D gene: .
J gene: TRBJ2-1
clone size: few

CDR3 protein: CASSYSGNFRPYEQYF
CDR3 DNA: TGTGCCAGCAGTTACTCGGGGAACTTTCGTCCCTACGAGCAGTACTTC
V gene: TRBV6-5
D gene: .
J gene: TRBJ2-7
clone size: few

CDR3 protein: CSASDEQFF
CDR3 DNA: TGCAGTGCCTCAGATGAGCAGTTCTTC
V gene: TRBV20-1
D gene: .
J gene: TRBJ2-1
clone size: .

CDR3 protein: CASSSRTVAKNIQYF
CDR3 DNA: TGTGCCAGCAGCTCCAGGACGGTAGCCAAAAACATTCAGTACTTC
V gene: TRBV11-2
D gene: .
J gene: TRBJ2-4
clone size: .

CDR3 protein: CASSRMVEGTDYNEQFF
CDR3 DNA: TGTGCCAGCAGCAGGATGGTGGAGGGGACCGACTACAATGAGCAGTTCTTC
V gene: TRBV27
D gene: .
J gene: TRBJ2-1
clone size: .

CDR3 protein: CASSLRTASYEQYF
CDR3 DNA: TGTGCCAGCAGTTTGCGGACGGCTTCCTACGAGCAGTACTTC
V gene: TRBV27
D gene: .
J gene: TRBJ2-7
clone size: .

CDR3 protein: CASSDLVGEKLFF
CDR3 DNA: TGTGCCAGCAGTGACTTGGTCGGTGAAAAACTGTTTTTT
V gene: TRBV2
D gene: .
J gene: TRBJ1-4
clone size: .

CDR3 protein: CATSDPDTGAYGYTF
CDR3 DNA: TGTGCCACCAGTGACCCTGATACAGGGGCCTATGGCTACACCTTC
V gene: TRBV24-1
D gene: TRBD1
J gene: TRBJ1-2
clone size: many

CDR3 protein: CASSNLKLTGINEKLFF
CDR3 DNA: TGTGCCAGCAGCAACCTTAAACTGACAGGGATTAATGAAAAACTGTTTTTT
V gene: TRBV6-5
D gene: TRBD1
J gene: TRBJ1-4
clone size: many

CDR3 protein: CASRGTRPSGANVLTF
CDR3 DNA: TGTGCCAGCAGAGGGACTAGGCCCTCTGGGGCCAACGTCCTGACTTTC
V gene: TRBV6-1
D gene: TRBD2
J gene: TRBJ2-6
clone size: .

CDR3 protein: CASRSVGDWNEKLFF
CDR3 DNA: TGTGCCAGCCGCTCGGTGGGGGACTGGAATGAAAAACTGTTTTTT
V gene: TRBV27
D gene: .
J gene: TRBJ1-4
clone size: few

CDR3 protein: CASSQITGELFF
CDR3 DNA: TGTGCCAGCAGCCAGATTACCGGGGAGCTGTTTTTT
V gene: TRBV27
D gene: .
J gene: TRBJ2-2
clone size: few

CDR3 protein: CATTGQELLYEQFF
CDR3 DNA: TGTGCCACCACCGGACAGGAACTACTGTATGAGCAGTTCTTC
V gene: TRBV15
D gene: TRBD1
J gene: TRBJ2-1
clone size: .

CDR3 protein: CATSGLAGYTGELFF
CDR3 DNA: TGTGCCACCTCGGGACTAGCGGGGTACACCGGGGAGCTGTTTTTT
V gene: TRBV19
D gene: TRBD2
J gene: TRBJ2-2
clone size: .